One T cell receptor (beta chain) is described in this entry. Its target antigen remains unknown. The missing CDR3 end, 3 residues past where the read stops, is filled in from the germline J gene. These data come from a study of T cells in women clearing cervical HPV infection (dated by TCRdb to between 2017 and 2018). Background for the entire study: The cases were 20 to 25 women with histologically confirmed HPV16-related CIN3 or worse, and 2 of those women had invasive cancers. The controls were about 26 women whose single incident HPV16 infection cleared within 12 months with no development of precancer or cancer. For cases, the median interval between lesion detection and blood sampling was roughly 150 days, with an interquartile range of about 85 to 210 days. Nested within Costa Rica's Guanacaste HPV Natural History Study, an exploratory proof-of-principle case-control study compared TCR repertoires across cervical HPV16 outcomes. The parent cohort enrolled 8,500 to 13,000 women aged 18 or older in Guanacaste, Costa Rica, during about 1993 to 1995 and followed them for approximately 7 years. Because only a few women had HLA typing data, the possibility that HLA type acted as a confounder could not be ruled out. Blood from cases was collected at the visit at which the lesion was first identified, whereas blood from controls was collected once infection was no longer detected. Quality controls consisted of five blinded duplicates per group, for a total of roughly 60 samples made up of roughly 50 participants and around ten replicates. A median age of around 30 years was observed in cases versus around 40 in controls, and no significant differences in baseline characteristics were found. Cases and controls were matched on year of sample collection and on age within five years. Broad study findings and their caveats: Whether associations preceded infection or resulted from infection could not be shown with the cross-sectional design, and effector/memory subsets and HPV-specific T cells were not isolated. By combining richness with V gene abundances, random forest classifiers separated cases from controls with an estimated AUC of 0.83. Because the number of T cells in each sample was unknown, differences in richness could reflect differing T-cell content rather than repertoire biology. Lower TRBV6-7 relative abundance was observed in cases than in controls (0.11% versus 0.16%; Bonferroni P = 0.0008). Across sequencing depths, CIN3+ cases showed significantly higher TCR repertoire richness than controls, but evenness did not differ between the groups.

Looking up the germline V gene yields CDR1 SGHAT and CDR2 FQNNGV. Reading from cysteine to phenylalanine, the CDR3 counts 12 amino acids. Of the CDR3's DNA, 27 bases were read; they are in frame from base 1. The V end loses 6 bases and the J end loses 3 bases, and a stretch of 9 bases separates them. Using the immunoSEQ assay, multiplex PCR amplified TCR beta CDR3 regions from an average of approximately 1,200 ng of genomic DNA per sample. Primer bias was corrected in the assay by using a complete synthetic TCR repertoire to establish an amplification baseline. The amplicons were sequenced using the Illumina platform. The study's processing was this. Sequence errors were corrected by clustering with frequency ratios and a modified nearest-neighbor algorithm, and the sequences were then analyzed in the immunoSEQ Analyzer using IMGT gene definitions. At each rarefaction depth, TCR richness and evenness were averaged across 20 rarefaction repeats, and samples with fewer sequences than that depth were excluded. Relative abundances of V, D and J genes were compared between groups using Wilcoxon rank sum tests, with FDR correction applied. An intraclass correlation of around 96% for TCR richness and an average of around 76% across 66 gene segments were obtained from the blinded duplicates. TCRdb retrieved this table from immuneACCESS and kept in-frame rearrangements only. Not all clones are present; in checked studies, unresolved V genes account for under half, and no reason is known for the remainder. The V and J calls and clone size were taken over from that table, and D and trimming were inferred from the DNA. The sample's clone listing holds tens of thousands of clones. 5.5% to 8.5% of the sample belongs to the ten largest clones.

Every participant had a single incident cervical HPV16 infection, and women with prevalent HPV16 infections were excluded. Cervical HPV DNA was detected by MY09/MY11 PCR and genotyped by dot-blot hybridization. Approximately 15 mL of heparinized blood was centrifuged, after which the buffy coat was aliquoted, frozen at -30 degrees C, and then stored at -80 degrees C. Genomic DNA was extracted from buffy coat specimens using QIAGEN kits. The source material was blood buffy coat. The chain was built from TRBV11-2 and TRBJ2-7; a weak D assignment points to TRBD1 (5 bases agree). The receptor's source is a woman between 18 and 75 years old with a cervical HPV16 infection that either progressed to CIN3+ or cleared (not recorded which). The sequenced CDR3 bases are TGTGCCAGCAGGGGGCCTTTCTACGAG. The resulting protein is CASRGPFYE. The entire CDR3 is CASRGPFYEQYF.